The 18 T cell receptor beta chains below all came from one sample that was sequenced in a study of T cell repertoires in cytomegalovirus infection. TCRdb reprocessed the reads with MiXCR, giving one entry per CDR3 protein. This sample has around 450,000 distinct CDR3 sequences, with approximately 32% found just once. The sample comprised PBMCs. The receptors come from a human donor in good health (CMV status not recorded). Some clones in this sample may be carry-over from other donors' samples.

Of note for this clonotype: This sequence may be a read error, since a much larger clone differs from it by one base. The chain carries TRBV7-2 and TRBJ1-1; TRBD1 might be the D (6 bases). The CDR3 extends over 14 amino acids. Germline V gives CDR1 SGHTA, CDR2 FQGNSA. The V end lost 6 bases, the J end lost 2 bases, and 13 bases lay between the germline ends. CDR3 protein: CASRWRGKNTEAFF. The DNA for the CDR3 is TGTGCCAGCAGGTGGAGGGGGAAAAACACTGAAGCTTTCTTT.

Points on this clonotype: This may come from a read error, since a much larger clone is one base off. The CDR3 end shows no conserved phenylalanine or tryptophan, and so a read error is likely. J is TRBJ2-7 and V is TRBV7-2, with 8 positions matching TRBD1. J gave up 0 bases and V 5 bases, and 6 bases lay outside the gene matches. Germline CDR1 reads SGHTA; CDR2 reads FQGNSA. CDR3 length equals 15 residues. DNA of the CDR3: TGTGCCAGCAGCATCCGGGACAGGAGCTCCTACGAGCAGTACTTA. Its protein is CASSIRDRSSYEQYL.

This rearrangement joins TRBV28 to TRBJ2-1; 9 bases line up with TRBD2. Losses at the gene ends were 8 bases for V and 7 bases for J; bases not matched to a gene: 9. CDR3 length: 14 residues. Germline V gene lookup returns CDR1 MDHEN and CDR2 SYDVKM. The CDR3 bases are TGTGCCAGCGTAGGCGGGGGGGGAGGGAATGAGCAGTTCTTC. Translation: CASVGGGGGNEQFF.

This clonotype was picked up a small number of times. The chain carries TRBV7-9 and TRBJ1-6; no firm D call. The CDR3 extends over 16 amino acids. Germline V gene sequence: CDR1 SEHNR, CDR2 FQNEAQ (reference sequence). Trimming stripped 5 bases from V and 0 bases from J, with 11 bases between. CDR3 loop: CASSRIGNSYNSPLHF. For the CDR3, the DNA is TGTGCCAGCAGCCGTATCGGGAACTCCTATAATTCACCCCTCCACTTT.

This clonotype showed up just a few times. The chain employs TRBV7-3 and TRBJ2-1, with 7 bases aligning to TRBD1. The junction had 6 bases not matched to a gene; V was cut back by 5 bases and J by 2 bases. Germline-derived CDR1 and CDR2 are SGHTA and FQGTGA. CDR3 size: 15 residues. CDR3 sequence: CASSPRDSAYNEQFF. CDR3 DNA: TGTGCCAGCAGCCCCCGGGACAGTGCCTACAATGAGCAGTTCTTC.

This clonotype was seen many times. V gene TRBV27 combines with J gene TRBJ1-4, with TRBD1 as a possible D gene (5 bases). Germline V lookup: CDR1 MNHEY, CDR2 SMNVEV (reference sequence). Trimming removed 8 bases at V and 6 bases at J, with 16 bases between. The CDR3 totals 14 residues. The CDR3 sequence is CASSLGALDEKLFF. CDR3 sequence (DNA): TGTGCCAGCTCTTTAGGGGCCTTGGATGAAAAACTGTTTTTT.

This rearrangement joins TRBV18 to TRBJ1-5; no firm D call. Per germline, CDR1 KGHSH and CDR2 LQKENI. This CDR3 is built from 15 residues. V dropped 4 bases and J dropped 1 base, with 11 bases sitting between them. This CDR3 is CASSQLGESNQPQHF. The CDR3 coding sequence is TGTGCCAGCTCACAACTCGGCGAGAGCAATCAGCCCCAGCATTTT.

This clonotype turned up a few times. J is TRBJ2-7 and V is TRBV3-1; D gene ambiguous. V dropped 2 bases and J dropped 3 bases, with 5 bases sitting between them. Germline-derived CDR1 and CDR2 are LGHDT and YNNKEL (reference sequence). The CDR3 runs 12 residues. The CDR3 nucleotides read TGTGCCAGCAGCCAATACCGCTACGAGCAGTACTTC. It translates to CASSQYRYEQYF.

A word on this clonotype: Because the CDR3 is missing its conserved closing phenylalanine or tryptophan, this is likely a read error. The chain links TRBV10-3 to TRBJ2-2; D may be TRBD1 or TRBD2 (5 bases each). The CDR3 covers 16 residues. Germline loops: CDR1 ENHRY, CDR2 SYGVKD. Trimming shortened V by 4 bases and J by 6 bases, and 18 bases separated the two germline ends. The DNA for the CDR3 is TGTGCCATCAGTGCCTCCGGGACGTCGGGGTCCGGGGAGCTGTTTTTG. This gives the protein CAISASGTSGSGELFL.

The V and J genes are TRBV19 and TRBJ1-5; D is unclear. Per the germline V gene, CDR1 is LNHDA and CDR2 is SQIVND (reference sequence). Trimming pared 10 bases from V and 1 base from J, leaving 17 bases between. This CDR3 contains 15 residues. The CDR3 DNA is TGTGCCACCCGCGTTGATTTCGTGAGCAATCAGCCCCAGCATTTT. Translating gives CATRVDFVSNQPQHF.

This chain uses TRBV7-6 with TRBJ2-3; D is possibly TRBD2 (6 bases). CDR3 length: 17 residues. The V end lost 4 bases, the J end lost 5 bases, and 22 bases lay between the germline ends. Germline CDR1 SGHVS, CDR2 FNYEAQ. The CDR3 bases are TGTGCCAGCAGCTCATTTCTTCCGGGGGTGATGGAAGATACGCAGTATTTT. It encodes CASSSFLPGVMEDTQYF. The full variable domain, rest sourced from reference TRBV7-6 and TRBJ2-3, is GAGVSQSPRYKVTKRGQDVALRCDPISGHVSLYWYRQALGQGPEFLTYFNYEAQQDKSGLPNDRFSAERPEGSISTLTIQRTEQRDSAMYRCASSSFLPGVMEDTQYFGPGTRLTVL.

The V gene is TRBV15, the J gene TRBJ2-4; maybe TRBD1 (6 bases). Per germline, CDR1 LNHNV and CDR2 YYDKDF (reference sequence). The V and J ends lost 4 bases and 0 bases respectively, with 10 bases between them. The CDR3 has 15 residues. CDR3 DNA sequence: TGTGCCACCAGCACCTTAGGGGGAGCCAAAAACATTCAGTACTTC. It codes for CATSTLGGAKNIQYF.

This rearrangement joins TRBV6-5 to TRBJ1-1; D possibly corresponds to TRBD1 (5 bases). The CDR3 has 16 residues. Trimming took 3 bases from V and 1 from J, leaving 15 bases between them. CDR1 and CDR2 (germline): MNHEY, SVGAGI. CDR3 DNA sequence: TGTGCCAGCAGTTATTCTTCCCCCGGGGGGAACACTGAAGCTTTCTTT. It is translated as CASSYSSPGGNTEAFF.

This clonotype was detected many times. The chain is built from TRBV7-9 and TRBJ2-5, with D unclear. Germline CDR1 is SEHNR and CDR2 is FQNEAQ (reference sequence). Trimming removed 3 bases at V and 4 bases at J, with 12 bases between. The length of the CDR3 is 14 residues. CDR3 sequence: CASSFPSNRETQYF. CDR3 DNA: TGTGCCAGCAGCTTTCCGTCCAACAGAGAGACCCAGTACTTC.

In its sample, this clonotype was seen a few times. The chain recombines TRBV15 with TRBJ2-7, with D perhaps TRBD1 (5 bases). The germline V gene encodes CDR1 LNHNV and CDR2 YYDKDF (reference sequence). This CDR3 spans 14 amino acids. V was cut by 2 bases and J by 4 bases, with 12 bases left in between. The CDR3 loop is CATSRSRSGYEQYF. In DNA, the CDR3 is TGTGCCACCAGCAGAAGCCGGTCAGGGTACGAGCAGTACTTC.

The table lists this clonotype with many counts. The chain is built from TRBV6-1 and TRBJ2-1; 9 nucleotides align to TRBD2. This CDR3 is 15 amino acids long. V was clipped by 1 base and J by 8 bases; unmatched bases: 6. The germline V gene encodes CDR1 MNHNS and CDR2 SASEGT. CDR3 amino acids: CASSEVAGGVDEQFF. The CDR3 bases are TGTGCCAGCAGTGAAGTGGCGGGAGGGGTGGATGAGCAGTTCTTC.

Only a few counts were recorded for this clonotype. The CDR3 protein is CASSRLGDEQYF. In DNA form, the CDR3 reads TGTGCCAGCAGTAGGTTAGGGGACGAGCAGTACTTC. The chain carries TRBV28 and TRBJ2-7; D is perhaps TRBD1 (5 bases). The CDR3 contains 12 residues. With 5 bases removed from V and 5 bases from J, the gap between germline ends came to 10 bases. Looked up from germline, CDR1 is MDHEN and CDR2 is SYDVKM.

This clonotype was found a few times. The chain couples TRBV28 to TRBJ2-1; TRBD1 matches at 8 bases. With 4 bases clipped from V and 3 bases from J, the junction kept 2 bases outside the gene matches. Germline CDR1 reads MDHEN; CDR2 reads SYDVKM. CDR3 length: 14 residues. CDR3 sequence reads: CASSSDRVYNEQFF. The CDR3 DNA reads TGTGCCAGCAGTTCGGACAGGGTCTACAATGAGCAGTTCTTC.